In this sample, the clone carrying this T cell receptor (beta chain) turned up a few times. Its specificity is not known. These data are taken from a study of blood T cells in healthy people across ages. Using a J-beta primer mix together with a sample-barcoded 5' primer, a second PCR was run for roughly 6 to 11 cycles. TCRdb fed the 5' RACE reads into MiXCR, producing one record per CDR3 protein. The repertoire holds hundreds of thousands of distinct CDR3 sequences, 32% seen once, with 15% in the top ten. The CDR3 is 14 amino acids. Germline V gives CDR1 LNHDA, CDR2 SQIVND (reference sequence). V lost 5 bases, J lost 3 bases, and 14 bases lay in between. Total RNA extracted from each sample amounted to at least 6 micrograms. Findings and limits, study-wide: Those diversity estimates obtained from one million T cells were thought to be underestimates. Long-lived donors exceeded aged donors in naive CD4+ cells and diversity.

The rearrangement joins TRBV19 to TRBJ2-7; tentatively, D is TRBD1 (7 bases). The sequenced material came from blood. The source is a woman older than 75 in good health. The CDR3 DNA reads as TGTGCCAGTAGTGAGCCAGGGGGGTACTACGAGCAGTACTTC. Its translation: CASSEPGGYYEQYF.